The 14 T cell receptor beta chains given below trace back to one sample, sequenced in a study of shared clonotypes between healthy human individuals (dated by TCRdb to 2020 to 2021). The library relied on the immunoSEQ multiplex PCR assay. In TCRdb, the immuneACCESS table is reduced to in-frame sequences with V and J assigned. These tables do not hold every clone; where another copy was compared, an unresolved V gene accounts for under half, and the others remain unexplained. Present in this sample are approximately 1,000,000 clones, about four fifths of which were seen just once. Of the sample, more than 0.5% is held by the ten largest clones. The sample taken for sequencing was memory CD4+ T cells from PBMCs. The cell subset or site label, as the study defines it: CD45RA-negative fraction. These receptors were obtained from a man aged 18 to 29 in good health. Some clones in this sample may be carry-over from other donors' samples.

This rearrangement joins TRBV19 to TRBJ1-5; D might be TRBD1 (6 bases). Germline V lookup: CDR1 LNHDA, CDR2 SQIVND (reference sequence). V was trimmed by 5 bases and J by 6 bases, leaving 14 bases between them. The CDR3 is made up of 14 amino acids. The CDR3 nucleotides read TGTGCCAGTAGTTCCAGGGGATGGGGTCAGCCCCAGCATTTT. Translation: CASSSRGWGQPQHF.

This chain links TRBV7-2 with TRBJ2-1; TRBD2 aligns across 7 bases. The CDR3 consists of 16 residues. Trimming cost V 1 base and J 0 bases; bases outside gene matches: 3. Germline CDR1 SGHTA, CDR2 FQGNSA. The CDR3 reads CASSLGLAASYNEQFF. Here the CDR3 DNA reads TGTGCCAGCAGCTTAGGCCTAGCGGCCTCCTACAATGAGCAGTTCTTC.

The chain has TRBV7-2 and TRBJ1-1; possibly TRBD1 for D (6 bases). The CDR3 has 14 amino acids. CDR1 and CDR2 (germline): SGHTA, FQGNSA. The ends were cut back, 5 bases at V and 1 base at J, with 11 bases in the middle. The CDR3 nucleotides are TGTGCCAGCAGCCTCCAGGGGCAGAACACTGAAGCTTTCTTT. Its protein is CASSLQGQNTEAFF. Full variable domain (remainder filled in from reference TRBV7-2 and TRBJ1-1): GAGVSQSPSNKVTEKGKDVELRCDPISGHTALYWYRQSLGQGLEFLIYFQGNSAPDKSGLPSDRFSAERTGGSVSTLTIQRTQQEDSAVYLCASSLQGQNTEAFFGQGTRLTVV.

The V gene is TRBV10-2, the J gene TRBJ2-3; 10 bases are shared with TRBD1. Looked up from germline, CDR1 is WSHSY and CDR2 is SAAADI. V dropped 6 bases and J dropped 4; count of bases not matched to a gene: 7. The CDR3 has 15 amino acids. The CDR3 DNA follows: TGCGCCAGCAGGGGGGGACAGGGGTACCCAGATACGCAGTATTTT. This sequence encodes CASRGGQGYPDTQYF.

The chain links TRBV2 to TRBJ2-1; 9 bases are shared with TRBD1. With 6 bases clipped from V and 1 base from J, the junction kept 4 bases outside the gene matches. This CDR3 has 15 amino acids. Per the germline V gene, CDR1 is SNHLY and CDR2 is FYNNEI. The DNA for the CDR3 is TGTGCCAGCAGACTTGGACAGGGGTCCTACAATGAGCAGTTCTTC. Translation: CASRLGQGSYNEQFF.

There are a few counts of this clone. The V and J genes are TRBV28 and TRBJ2-2, with D hard to call. Between the trimmed V and J ends, which lost 3 bases and 7 bases, there was a span of 6 bases. The germline gives CDR1 MDHEN, CDR2 SYDVKM. The length of the CDR3 is 12 residues. CDR3 residues: CASSFILGELFF. CDR3 nucleotides: TGTGCCAGCAGTTTTATCCTCGGGGAGCTGTTTTTT.

The V call is TRBV28, the J call TRBJ1-3; D not resolved. This CDR3 spans 14 amino acids. Germline CDR1 is MDHEN and CDR2 is SYDVKM. The V end was cut by 6 bases, the J end by 3 bases, with 12 bases between. The CDR3 reads CASSLRQVGNTIYF. For the CDR3, the DNA is TGTGCCAGCAGCCTCCGGCAGGTTGGAAACACCATATATTTT. Full variable domain (missing parts from reference TRBV28 and TRBJ1-3): DVKVTQSSRYLVKRTGEKVFLECVQDMDHENMFWYRQDPGLGLRLIYFSYDVKMKEKGDIPEGYSVSREKKERFSLILESASTNQTSMYLCASSLRQVGNTIYFGEGSWLTVV.

In its sample, this clone was seen a few times. The chain couples TRBV5-1 to TRBJ1-1; D perhaps matches TRBD1 (5 bases). From germline, CDR1 is SGHRS and CDR2 YFSETQ. V lost 5 bases and J 6 bases, leaving 17 bases between the germline ends. The CDR3 covers 14 residues. The CDR3 DNA reads as TGCGCCAGCAGACCGGGACTGGGGGTCTCTGAAGCTTTCTTT. It yields the protein CASRPGLGVSEAFF.

The chain employs TRBV6-6 and TRBJ1-3; D gene uncertain. Per the germline V gene, CDR1 is MNHNY and CDR2 is SVGAGI (reference sequence). V lost 2 bases to trimming and J lost 2 bases, with 13 bases between them. The CDR3 sequence is 16 residues long. CDR3 in amino acids: CASSYPSRGTGNTIYF. In nucleotides, the CDR3 is TGTGCCAGCAGTTACCCCTCCCGGGGAACTGGAAACACCATATATTTT.

The chain combines TRBV28 with TRBJ2-3, with TRBD1 as a possible D gene (7 bases). Germline values: CDR1 MDHEN, CDR2 SYDVKM. CDR3 size: 15 residues. Between the trimmed V and J ends, which lost 6 bases and 2 bases, there was a span of 15 bases. Written as DNA, the CDR3 is TGTGCCAGCAGCCGGGCAGGGGGGATCACAGATACGCAGTATTTT. This sequence encodes CASSRAGGITDTQYF.

CDR3 coding DNA: TGTGCCAGCAGACCGGACAACGTGAGGGACATTCAGTACTTC. It translates to CASRPDNVRDIQYF. The chain is built from TRBV2 and TRBJ2-4; either TRBD1 or TRBD2 may fit D (5 bases each). V was trimmed by 6 bases and J by 8 bases, leaving 17 bases between them. Per the germline V gene, CDR1 is SNHLY and CDR2 is FYNNEI. CDR3 length: 14 amino acids.

The chain carries TRBV6-5 and TRBJ2-5, with D perhaps TRBD1 or TRBD2 (5 bases each). Trimming took off 6 bases at V and 7 bases at J, with 18 bases between the two ends. The CDR3 contains 14 residues. Germline V CDR1 and CDR2: MNHEY, SVGAGI. The CDR3 sequence is CASSYPGIRGTQYF. The CDR3, as DNA: TGTGCCAGCAGCTACCCCGGGATAAGGGGGACCCAGTACTTC.

This sequence joins TRBV5-1 and TRBJ2-3; possible D gene TRBD1, 6 bases. The V gene's germline CDR1 is SGHRS and CDR2 YFSETQ. This CDR3 is 16 amino acids long. V lost 3 bases and J lost 1, with 15 bases in between. The CDR3 loop is CASSSGAASGTDTQYF. CDR3 nucleotides: TGCGCCAGCAGCTCAGGGGCCGCTTCGGGCACAGATACGCAGTATTTT.

The chain carries TRBV4-3 and TRBJ2-7; D could derive from TRBD1 or TRBD2 (5 bases each). The CDR3 contains 15 residues. The V end was cut by 4 bases, the J end by 4 bases, with 17 bases between. The V gene's germline CDR1 is LGHNA and CDR2 YSLEER. Here the CDR3 DNA reads TGCGCCAGCAGCCTGGGTACTTTCAGGGAGTACGAGCAGTACTTC. This translates into CASSLGTFREYEQYF.